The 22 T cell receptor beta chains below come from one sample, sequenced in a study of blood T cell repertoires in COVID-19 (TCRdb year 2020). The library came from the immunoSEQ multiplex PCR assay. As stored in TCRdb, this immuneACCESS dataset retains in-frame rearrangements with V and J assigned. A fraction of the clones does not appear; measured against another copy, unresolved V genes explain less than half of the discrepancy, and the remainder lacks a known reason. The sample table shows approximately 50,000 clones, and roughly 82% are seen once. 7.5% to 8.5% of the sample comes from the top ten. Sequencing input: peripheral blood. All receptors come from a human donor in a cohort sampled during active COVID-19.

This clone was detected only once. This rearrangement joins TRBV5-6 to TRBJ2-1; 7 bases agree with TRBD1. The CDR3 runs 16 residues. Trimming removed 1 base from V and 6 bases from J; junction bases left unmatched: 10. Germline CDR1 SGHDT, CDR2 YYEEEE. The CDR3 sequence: CASSLPTQTGRNEQFF. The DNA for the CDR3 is TGTGCCAGCAGCTTGCCCACCCAGACAGGGCGCAATGAGCAGTTCTTC. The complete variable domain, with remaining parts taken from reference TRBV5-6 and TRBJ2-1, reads DAGVTQSPTHLIKTRGQQVTLRCSPKSGHDTVSWYQQALGQGPQFIFQYYEEEERQRGNFPDRFSGHQFPNYSSELNVNALLLGDSALYLCASSLPTQTGRNEQFFGPGTRLTVL.

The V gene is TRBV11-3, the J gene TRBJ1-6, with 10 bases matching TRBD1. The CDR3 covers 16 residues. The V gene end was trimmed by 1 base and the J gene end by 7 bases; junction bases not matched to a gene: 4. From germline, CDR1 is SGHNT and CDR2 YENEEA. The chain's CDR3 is CASSLVTGGANSPLHF. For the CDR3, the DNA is TGTGCCAGCAGCTTAGTGACAGGGGGCGCGAATTCACCCCTCCACTTT.

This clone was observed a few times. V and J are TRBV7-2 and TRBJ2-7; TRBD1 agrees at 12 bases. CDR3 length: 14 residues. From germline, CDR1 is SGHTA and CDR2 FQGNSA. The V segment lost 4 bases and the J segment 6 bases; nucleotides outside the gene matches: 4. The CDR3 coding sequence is TGTGCCAGCAGCTCCGGGACAGGGGGCCGCGAGCAGTACTTC. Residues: CASSSGTGGREQYF.

CDR3 loop: CASSGTGGGSEKLFF. DNA for the CDR3: TGTGCCAGCAGCGGAACAGGGGGCGGTAGTGAAAAACTGTTTTTT. The V call is TRBV28, the J call TRBJ1-4; TRBD1 matches 9 bases. The CDR3 length is 15 residues. The V segment lost 6 bases and the J segment 7 bases; nucleotides outside the gene matches: 9. Germline CDR1 MDHEN, CDR2 SYDVKM.

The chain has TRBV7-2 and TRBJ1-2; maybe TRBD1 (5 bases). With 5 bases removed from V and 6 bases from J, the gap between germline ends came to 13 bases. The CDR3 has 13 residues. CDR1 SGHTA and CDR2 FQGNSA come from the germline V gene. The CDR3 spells CASSTTGANGYTF. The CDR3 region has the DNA TGTGCCAGCAGCACCACAGGTGCTAATGGCTACACCTTC.

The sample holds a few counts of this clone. The CDR3 DNA is TGTGCCAGCAGCCGTGACAGGTCTGAGCAGCCCCAGCATTTT. Protein sequence: CASSRDRSEQPQHF. The chain combines TRBV7-9 with TRBJ1-5; D is perhaps TRBD1 (6 bases). Germline V lookup: CDR1 SEHNR, CDR2 FQNEAQ (reference sequence). There are 14 residues in the CDR3. Deletions cut 5 bases from V and 7 bases from J, with 15 bases between. The full variable domain, with the rest looked up from reference TRBV7-9 and TRBJ1-5, is DTGVSQNPRHKITKRGQNVTFRCDPISEHNRLYWYRQTLGQGPEFLTYFQNEAQLEKSRLLSDRFSAERPKGSFSTLEIQRTEQGDSAMYLCASSRDRSEQPQHFGDGTRLSIL.

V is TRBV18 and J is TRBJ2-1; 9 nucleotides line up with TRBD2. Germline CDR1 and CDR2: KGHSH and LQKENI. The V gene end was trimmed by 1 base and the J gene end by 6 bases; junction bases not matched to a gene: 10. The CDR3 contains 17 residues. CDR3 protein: CASSPQGGLAGFNEQFF. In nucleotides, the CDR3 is TGTGCCAGCTCACCACAGGGGGGGCTAGCGGGATTCAATGAGCAGTTCTTC. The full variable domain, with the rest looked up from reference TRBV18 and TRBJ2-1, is NAGVMQNPRHLVRRRGQEARLRCSPMKGHSHVYWYRQLPEEGLKFMVYLQKENIIDESGMPKERFSAEFPKEGPSILRIQQVVRGDSAAYFCASSPQGGLAGFNEQFFGPGTRLTVL.

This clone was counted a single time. CDR3 in amino acids: CASSVDSSNQPQHF. CDR3 coding DNA: TGTGCCAGCAGTGTAGACAGCTCCAATCAGCCCCAGCATTTT. The chain is built from TRBV27 and TRBJ1-5, with D possibly being TRBD1 (5 bases). The germline V gene has CDR1 MNHEY and CDR2 SMNVEV (reference sequence). The CDR3 is made up of 14 amino acids. The V end was cut by 5 bases, the J end by 3 bases, with 11 bases between.

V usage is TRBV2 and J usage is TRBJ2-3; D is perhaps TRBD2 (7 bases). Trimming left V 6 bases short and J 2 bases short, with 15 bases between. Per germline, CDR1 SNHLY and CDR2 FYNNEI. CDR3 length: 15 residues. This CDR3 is CASRRGGTSTDTQYF. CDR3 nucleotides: TGTGCCAGCAGGAGGGGGGGGACTTCCACAGATACGCAGTATTTT.

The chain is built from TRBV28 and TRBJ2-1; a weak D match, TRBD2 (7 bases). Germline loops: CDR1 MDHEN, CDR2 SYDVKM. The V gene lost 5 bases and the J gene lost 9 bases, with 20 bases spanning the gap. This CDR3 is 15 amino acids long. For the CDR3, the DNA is TGTGCCAGCAGTCCCTCCCCCCACAGGGAGGGTGAGCAGTTCTTC. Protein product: CASSPSPHREGEQFF.

This CDR3 is CSVSPAGNEKLFF. The CDR3 DNA reads as TGCAGCGTTAGCCCGGCGGGTAATGAAAAACTGTTTTTT. The genes are TRBV29-1 and TRBJ1-4; no firm D call. V lost 5 bases and J 4 bases, leaving 11 bases between the germline ends. The CDR3 sequence is 13 residues long. CDR1 and CDR2 from the germline V gene are SQVTM and ANQGSEA. Looking up the rest from reference TRBV29-1 and TRBJ1-4 gives the full variable domain: SAVISQKPSRDICQRGTSLTIQCQVDSQVTMMFWYRQQPGQSLTLIATANQGSEATYESGFVIDKFPISRPNLTFSTLTVSNMSPEDSSIYLCSVSPAGNEKLFFGSGTQLSVL.

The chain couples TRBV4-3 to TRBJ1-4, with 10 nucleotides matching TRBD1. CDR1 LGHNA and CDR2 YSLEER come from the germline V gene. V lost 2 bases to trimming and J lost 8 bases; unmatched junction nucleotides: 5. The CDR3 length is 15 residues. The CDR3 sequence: CASSQSGTGVEKLFF. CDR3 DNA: TGCGCCAGCAGCCAATCCGGGACAGGGGTCGAAAAACTGTTTTTT.

This CDR3 is CASSHGGNFSPLHF. CDR3 DNA: TGTGCCAGCAGCCACGGAGGGAACTTCTCACCCCTCCACTTT. The gene calls are TRBV3-1 (or the pseudogene TRBV3-2) and TRBJ1-6; D unresolved. The V end was cut by 3 bases, the J end by 10 bases, with 13 bases between. Germline CDR1 and CDR2: LGHDT and YNNKEL (reference sequence). The CDR3 contains 14 residues.

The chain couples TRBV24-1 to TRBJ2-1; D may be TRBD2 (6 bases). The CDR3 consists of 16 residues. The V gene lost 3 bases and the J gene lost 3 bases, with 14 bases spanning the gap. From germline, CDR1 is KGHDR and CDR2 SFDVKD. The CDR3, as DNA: TGTGCCACCAGTGATGTGGGGGAGGCCCTCTACAATGAGCAGTTCTTC. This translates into CATSDVGEALYNEQFF.

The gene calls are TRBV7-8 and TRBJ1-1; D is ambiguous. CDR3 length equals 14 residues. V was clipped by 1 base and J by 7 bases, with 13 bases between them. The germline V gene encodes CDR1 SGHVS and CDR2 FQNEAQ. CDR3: CASSLVVLVHEAFF. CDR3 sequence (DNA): TGTGCCAGCAGCTTAGTAGTCCTGGTCCATGAAGCTTTCTTT.

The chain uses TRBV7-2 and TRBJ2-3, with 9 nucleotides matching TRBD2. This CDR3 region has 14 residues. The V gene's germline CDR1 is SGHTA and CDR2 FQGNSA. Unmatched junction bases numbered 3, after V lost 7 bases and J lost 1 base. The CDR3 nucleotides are TGTGCCAGCATTCGGACTAGCGGCACAGATACGCAGTATTTT. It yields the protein CASIRTSGTDTQYF.

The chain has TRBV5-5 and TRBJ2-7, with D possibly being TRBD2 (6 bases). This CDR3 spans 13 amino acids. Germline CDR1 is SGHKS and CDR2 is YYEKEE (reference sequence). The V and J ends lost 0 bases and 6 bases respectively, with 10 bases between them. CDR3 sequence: CASSLAGAAEQYF. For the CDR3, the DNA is TGTGCCAGCAGCTTGGCGGGAGCCGCCGAGCAGTACTTC.

The CDR3 loop reads CASSQEALAALNTGELFF. CDR3 DNA sequence: TGCGCCAGCAGCCAAGAGGCTCTAGCGGCTTTGAACACCGGGGAGCTGTTTTTT. This chain joins TRBV4-3 and TRBJ2-2, with TRBD2 matching over 7 bases. The V gene end was trimmed by 0 bases and the J gene end by 1 base; junction bases not matched to a gene: 8. This CDR3 comprises 18 residues. CDR1 and CDR2 from the germline V gene are LGHNA and YSLEER.

In nucleotides, the CDR3 is TGTGCCAGCAGCTTGCGCGACAGGGACCTCAATCAGCCCCAGCATTTT. As protein: CASSLRDRDLNQPQHF. The chain couples TRBV5-8 to TRBJ1-5; 7 bases align to TRBD1. Germline values: CDR1 SGHTS, CDR2 YDEGEE. Germline trimming cut 1 base from V and 3 bases from J; bases unmatched to any gene: 7. The CDR3 consists of 16 residues. The complete variable domain, with remaining parts taken from reference TRBV5-8 and TRBJ1-5, reads EAGVTQSPTHLIKTRGQQATLRCSPISGHTSVYWYQQALGLGLQFLLWYDEGEERNRGNFPPRFSGRQFPNYSSELNVNALELEDSALYLCASSLRDRDLNQPQHFGDGTRLSIL.

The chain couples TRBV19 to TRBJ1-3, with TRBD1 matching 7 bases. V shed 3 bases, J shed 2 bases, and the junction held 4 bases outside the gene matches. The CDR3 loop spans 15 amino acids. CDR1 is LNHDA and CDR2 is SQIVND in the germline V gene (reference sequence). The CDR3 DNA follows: TGTGCCAGTAGTATCGACAGGGCCCCTGGAAACACCATATATTTT. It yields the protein CASSIDRAPGNTIYF.

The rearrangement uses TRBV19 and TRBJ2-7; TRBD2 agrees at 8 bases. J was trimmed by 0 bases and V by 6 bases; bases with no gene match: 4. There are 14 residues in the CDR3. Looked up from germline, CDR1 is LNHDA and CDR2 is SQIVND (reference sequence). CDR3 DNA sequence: TGTGCCAGTAGCCTAGGACTAGCCTCCTACGAGCAGTACTTC. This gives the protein CASSLGLASYEQYF.

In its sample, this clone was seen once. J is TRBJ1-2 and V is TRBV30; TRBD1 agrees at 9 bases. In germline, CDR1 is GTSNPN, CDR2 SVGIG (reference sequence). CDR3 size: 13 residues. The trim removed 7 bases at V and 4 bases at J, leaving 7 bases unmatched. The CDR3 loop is CALGQGDSYGYTF. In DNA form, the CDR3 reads TGTGCCTTGGGACAGGGCGACAGCTATGGCTACACCTTC. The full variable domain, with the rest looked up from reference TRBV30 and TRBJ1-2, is SQTIHQWPATLVQPVGSPLSLECTVEGTSNPNLYWYRQAAGRGLQLLFYSVGIGQISSEVPQNLSASRPQDRQFILSSKKLLLSDSGFYLCALGQGDSYGYTFGSGTRLTVV.